This T cell receptor (beta chain) was observed in a study of T-cell reconstitution after alpha-beta-depleted transplantation in children. Germline V lookup: CDR1 MNHEY, CDR2 SMNVEV (reference sequence). This CDR3 contains 13 residues. Trimming pared 5 bases from V and 2 bases from J, leaving 9 bases between. As it was prepared, the TCRbeta library received unique molecular identifiers. TCRdb passed the PCR reads through MiXCR, listing each CDR3 protein once. Among 450,000 to 600,000 distinct CDR3 sequences listed, about 17% were seen once. The chain uses TRBV27 and TRBJ1-2; maybe TRBD1 (5 bases). The specimen comprised PBMCs from the stem cell graft donor, sampled from the stem cell graft. The sequence was obtained from a human donor who donated a stem cell graft to a child with acute lymphoblastic leukemia. The DNA of the CDR3 is TGTGCCAGCAGTCCCGGGGGGAACTATGGCTACACCTTC. As protein: CASSPGGNYGYTF.